A selection of T cell receptor beta chains follows, all from one sample in a study of T cell changes during pregnancy in multiple sclerosis. Clones were read by immunoSEQ multiplex PCR, and TCRdb kept only the in-frame ones, dropping some. The sample carries about 100,000 clones, around 92% recorded once. This specimen consisted of peripheral blood, obtained after pregnancy. These receptors all come from a female donor with multiple sclerosis, enrolled in a pregnancy study. Each CDR3 is given with its conserved first and last residue. A D gene is named only where the DNA matches it firmly. Only some rows state a clone size, as once, few, many or a class for expanded clones.

V,D,J,size,CDR3,DNA
TRBV10-3,TRBD1,TRBJ1-2,.,CAISGGGYGYTF,TGTGCCATCTCAGGGGGCGGCTATGGCTACACCTTC
TRBV7-9,TRBD1,TRBJ1-2,.,CASSLEGGASYGYTF,TGTGCCAGCAGCTTAGAAGGGGGCGCATCTTACGGCTACACCTTC
TRBV19,.,TRBJ1-2,.,CASKAGGLIYGYTF,TGTGCCAGTAAAGCGGGGGGTCTCATCTATGGCTACACCTTC
TRBV29-1,TRBD1,TRBJ2-7,.,CSVEADRGYEQYF,TGCAGCGTTGAAGCAGACAGGGGCTACGAGCAGTACTTC
TRBV2,.,TRBJ1-3,.,CASRNDNGNTIYF,TGTGCCAGCAGGAACGACAACGGAAACACCATATATTTT
TRBV7-9,TRBD1,TRBJ2-4,.,CASSPGTDKNIQYF,TGTGCCAGCAGCCCCGGGACAGATAAAAACATTCAGTACTTC
TRBV30,.,TRBJ1-5,few,CAWSAPGMGQPQHF,TGTGCCTGGAGCGCCCCAGGGATGGGTCAGCCCCAGCATTTT
TRBV6-1,TRBD1,TRBJ1-2,.,CASSQTGGAYGYTF,TGTGCCAGCAGTCAAACAGGGGGAGCCTATGGCTACACCTTC
TRBV5-4,.,TRBJ2-1,.,CASSLDRAGNEQFF,TGTGCCAGCAGCTTGGACAGGGCTGGCAATGAGCAGTTCTTC
TRBV27,TRBD2,TRBJ2-7,.,CASSRSGSSYEQYF,TGTGCCAGCAGTAGAAGCGGGAGTTCTTACGAGCAGTACTTC
TRBV28,.,TRBJ2-7,.,CASSLTALGASYEQYF,TGTGCCAGCAGTTTAACAGCGTTAGGGGCTTCCTACGAGCAGTACTTC
TRBV5-6,.,TRBJ2-3,.,CASSLAVDTQYF,TGTGCCAGCAGCTTGGCGGTAGATACGCAGTATTTT
TRBV7-9,.,TRBJ1-2,.,CASSLESRFDVFYGYTF,TGTGCCAGCAGCTTAGAGTCCAGGTTCGACGTTTTTTATGGCTACACCTTC
TRBV5-6,.,TRBJ2-7,.,CASSLGADGQYF,TGTGCCAGCAGCTTGGGGGCAGACGGGCAGTACTTC
TRBV30,TRBD2,TRBJ2-7,.,CAWTRRGGSYEQYF,TGTGCCTGGACGCGTCGGGGGGGCTCCTACGAGCAGTACTTC
TRBV18,.,TRBJ1-2,.,CASSPGQLNYGYTF,TGTGCCAGCTCACCCGGACAGCTTAACTATGGCTACACCTTC
TRBV10-3,TRBD2,TRBJ2-2,.,CATSGTSGPDTGELFF,TGTGCCACTTCCGGGACTAGCGGGCCCGACACCGGGGAGCTGTTTTTT
TRBV7-9,.,TRBJ2-1,.,CASSRSEYNEQFF,TGTGCCAGCAGCCGTAGCGAGTACAATGAGCAGTTCTTC
TRBV5-1,.,TRBJ1-3,.,CASSQEGISGNTIYF,TGCGCCAGCAGCCAGGAGGGCATCTCTGGAAACACCATATATTTT
TRBV19,.,TRBJ1-3,.,CAVKTATGNTIYF,TGTGCGGTGAAGACAGCTACTGGAAACACCATATATTTT
TRBV27,TRBD2,TRBJ2-2,.,CASSPLSPGLAGGDNTGELFF,TGTGCCAGCAGTCCCCTCTCTCCGGGACTAGCGGGAGGGGACAACACCGGGGAGCTGTTTTTT
TRBV9,TRBD1,TRBJ1-2,.,CASSVATGANYGYTF,TGTGCCAGCAGCGTAGCTACAGGGGCAAACTATGGCTACACCTTC
TRBV5-1,.,TRBJ2-7,.,CASSLDGSSYEQYF,TGCGCCAGCAGCTTGGATGGGAGCTCCTACGAGCAGTACTTC
TRBV5-1,.,TRBJ2-7,.,CASSYGTKQAYEQYF,TGCGCCAGCAGCTATGGAACAAAACAGGCCTACGAGCAGTACTTC
TRBV15,TRBD1,TRBJ1-4,.,CATSRGWGQGSENEKLFF,TGTGCCACCAGCAGAGGGTGGGGACAGGGAAGCGAAAATGAAAAACTGTTTTTT
TRBV4-1,.,TRBJ1-2,.,CASSQWGTPNGYTF,TGCGCCAGCAGCCAATGGGGCACTCCGAATGGCTACACCTTC
TRBV27,.,TRBJ2-7,.,CASSLLGVYEQYF,TGTGCCAGCAGCCTCCTAGGTGTGTACGAGCAGTACTTC
TRBV7-2,TRBD2,TRBJ2-7,.,CASSPGLAKAYEQYF,TGTGCCAGCAGCCCAGGACTAGCGAAAGCCTACGAGCAGTACTTC
TRBV7-8,TRBD1,TRBJ1-2,.,CASSLGTGGFAF,TGTGCCAGCAGCTTAGGGACAGGGGGCTTCGCCTTC
TRBV7-9,.,TRBJ1-6,.,CASKGSNSPLHF,TGTGCCAGCAAGGGGTCGAATTCACCCCTCCACTTT
TRBV19,.,TRBJ2-1,.,CASQGGPERISYNEQFF,TGTGCCAGTCAGGGAGGCCCTGAAAGAATATCCTACAATGAGCAGTTCTTC
TRBV7-9,TRBD1,TRBJ1-1,once,CASSLAAGTDNPNTEAFF,TGTGCCAGCAGCTTAGCGGCCGGGACAGATAACCCGAACACTGAAGCTTTCTTT
TRBV7-2,TRBD1,TRBJ1-1,.,CASSFTDRLTEAFF,TGTGCCAGCAGCTTCACGGACAGGCTCACTGAAGCTTTCTTT
TRBV6-5,.,TRBJ2-3,.,CASRRGPSSTDTQYF,TGTGCCAGCAGAAGGGGCCCCTCGAGCACAGATACGCAGTATTTT
TRBV5-1,TRBD1,TRBJ2-5,.,CASSMSGTGGETQYF,TGCGCCAGCAGCATGTCCGGGACAGGGGGAGAGACCCAGTACTTC
TRBV2,.,TRBJ1-6,.,CASSEVTGALMPLHF,TGTGCCAGCAGTGAAGTGACAGGCGCCTTAATGCCCCTCCACTTT
TRBV5-5,.,TRBJ1-1,.,CASSLEDRCFF,TGTGCCAGCAGCTTGGAAGATCGGTGCTTCTTT
TRBV2,TRBD1,TRBJ1-2,.,CASIWETGDYGYTF,TGTGCCAGCATCTGGGAGACAGGGGATTATGGCTACACCTTC
TRBV28,TRBD1,TRBJ2-7,.,CASSLHPGTGSGEQYF,TGTGCCAGCAGTCTCCACCCCGGGACAGGGTCTGGCGAGCAGTACTTC
TRBV27,TRBD1,TRBJ2-1,once,CASSLRELIGTGVSNEQFF,TGTGCCAGCAGTTTACGTGAGTTGATCGGGACAGGGGTATCTAATGAGCAGTTCTTC
TRBV5-8,TRBD2,TRBJ2-7,.,CASSKREAVDEQYF,TGTGCCAGCAGTAAGCGGGAAGCAGTTGACGAGCAGTACTTC
TRBV5-1,TRBD1,TRBJ1-3,.,CASSLRTGPSGNTIYF,TGCGCCAGCAGCTTACGGACAGGACCCTCTGGAAACACCATATATTTT
TRBV30,.,TRBJ2-7,.,CAWSVGGSYEQYF,TGTGCCTGGAGTGTCGGTGGCTCCTACGAGCAGTACTTC
TRBV18,TRBD1,TRBJ1-6,.,CASSPGTERSPLHF,TGTGCCAGCTCACCAGGGACAGAGAGATCACCCCTCCACTTT
TRBV19,TRBD1,TRBJ2-1,.,CASTPGQGYEQFF,TGTGCCAGTACCCCGGGACAGGGGTATGAGCAGTTCTTC
TRBV5-4,TRBD2,TRBJ2-7,.,CASSSRTSGSYEQYF,TGTGCCAGCAGCTCCCGGACTAGCGGCTCCTACGAGCAGTACTTC
TRBV29-1,TRBD1,TRBJ2-5,.,CSVESQGAWGTQYF,TGCAGCGTTGAGAGCCAGGGGGCTTGGGGGACCCAGTACTTC
TRBV29-1,.,TRBJ1-2,.,CSDIAVGSNYGYTF,TGCAGCGATATAGCGGTGGGATCAAACTATGGCTACACCTTC
TRBV19,.,TRBJ1-5,.,CASSQWVGAGGNQPQHF,TGTGCCAGTAGCCAATGGGTTGGGGCAGGCGGCAATCAGCCCCAGCATTTT
TRBV28,TRBD2,TRBJ2-4,.,CASSYGTSGRKNIQYF,TGTGCCAGCAGTTACGGGACTAGCGGGAGGAAAAACATTCAGTACTTC
TRBV11-1,.,TRBJ2-1,.,CASSLVLAVNEQFF,TGTGCCAGCAGCTTAGTACTAGCCGTCAATGAGCAGTTCTTC
TRBV6-5,.,TRBJ1-1,.,CASSYVGGQLYTEAFF,TGTGCCAGCAGTTACGTCGGGGGGCAGCTCTACACTGAAGCTTTCTTT
TRBV5-4,.,TRBJ2-7,.,CASSFSSQYYEQYF,TGTGCCAGCAGCTTCTCTTCGCAGTACTACGAGCAGTACTTC
TRBV27,.,TRBJ1-2,.,CASSFLGSRKVYTF,TGTGCCAGCAGTTTTTTGGGGAGTAGAAAAGTCTACACCTTC